This passage covers 19 T cell receptor beta chains from one sample sequenced in a study of T cell repertoires in cytomegalovirus infection (dated by TCRdb to between 2018 and 2020). Sequencing instrument: Illumina HiSeq 1500. TCRdb reworked the public reads: Q25 trimming with fastp, MiXCR clone assembly, productive beta chains retained. Every distinct CDR3 protein forms one entry, paired with its most common genes and DNA. The sample table records around 770,000 distinct CDR3 sequences; about 29% of these occur just once. The top ten constitute approximately 14% of the sample. Sample treatment or condition, as interpreted from the label and publication: in vitro stimulation with specific CMV peptide epitopes to enrich CMV-specific T cells. Which antigens these TCRs recognize remains unknown. Sample: cultured CD8+ T cells from PBMCs, taken from culture after CMV antigen stimulation. The receptors stem from a human donor in good health (CMV status not recorded). Some clones in this sample may be carry-over from other donors' samples.

This clonotype showed up just a few times. The chain employs TRBV6-6 and TRBJ1-3, with 7 positions matching TRBD1. The CDR3 has 17 amino acids. Germline CDR1 and CDR2: MNHNY and SVGAGI (reference sequence). Germline trimming cut 10 bases from V and 7 bases from J; bases unmatched to any gene: 22. The CDR3 here is CATPLETGSDNWNTIYF. Here the CDR3 DNA reads TGTGCCACCCCGCTGGAGACAGGGTCCGACAATTGGAACACCATATATTTT.

This clonotype occurred a few times. The chain has TRBV27 and TRBJ2-1; maybe TRBD1 (6 bases). The germline V and J ends were trimmed by 0 bases and 6 bases, with 15 bases remaining between them. This CDR3 comprises 16 residues. Germline V gene lookup returns CDR1 MNHEY and CDR2 SMNVEV (reference sequence). The CDR3 is CASSLSSQGKSNEQFF. For the CDR3, the DNA is TGTGCCAGCAGTTTATCGAGCCAGGGGAAAAGCAATGAGCAGTTCTTC.

In its sample, this clonotype was seen a few times. The chain uses TRBV20-1 and TRBJ1-1; TRBD1 agrees at 8 bases. Trimming cost V 3 bases and J 1 base; bases outside gene matches: 13. Per the germline V gene, CDR1 is DFQATT and CDR2 is SNEGSKA (reference sequence). The CDR3 consists of 17 residues. CDR3 bases: TGCAGTGCTAGGAGGGGAGGGGTTACAGGGGGGAACACTGAAGCTTTCTTT. Translation gives CSARRGGVTGGNTEAFF.

The rearrangement uses TRBV25-1 and TRBJ1-2; D unclear. From germline, CDR1 is MGHDK and CDR2 SYGVNS. Trimming cost V 4 bases and J 6 bases, with 24 bases left between them. There are 17 residues in the CDR3. This chain's CDR3 is CASSAVNPAWTQDGYTF. For the CDR3, the DNA is TGTGCCAGCAGTGCCGTAAATCCGGCTTGGACCCAGGATGGCTACACCTTC.

The chain recombines TRBV7-9 with TRBJ1-4; tentatively, D is TRBD1 (5 bases). CDR3 length: 14 residues. Germline-derived CDR1 and CDR2 are SEHNR and FQNEAQ (reference sequence). Trimming removed 7 bases from V and 7 bases from J, with 16 bases in between. In DNA form, the CDR3 reads TGTGCCAGCATTACGGAAGGGGTTGGTGAAAAACTGTTTTTT. Translated, it gives CASITEGVGEKLFF.

The chain uses TRBV4-1 and TRBJ2-1; D is ambiguous. This CDR3 has 14 residues. V lost 5 bases, J lost 6 bases, and 14 bases lay in between. Germline lookup yields CDR1 MGHRA and CDR2 YSYEKL. This CDR3 is CASSSQASSNEQFF. Written as DNA, the CDR3 is TGCGCCAGCAGCTCCCAGGCAAGTTCCAATGAGCAGTTCTTC.

This clonotype was counted only a few times. The rearrangement uses TRBV15 and TRBJ1-1; D gene unclear. V dropped 3 bases and J dropped 3 bases, with 8 bases sitting between them. Germline values: CDR1 LNHNV, CDR2 YYDKDF (reference sequence). This CDR3 has 13 amino acids. As DNA, the CDR3 is TGTGCCACCAGCAGCTTAGGCGACACTGAAGCTTTCTTT. Encoded protein: CATSSLGDTEAFF.

V usage is TRBV27 and J usage is TRBJ2-4; the match to TRBD1 covers 7 bases. This CDR3 region has 19 residues. The germline CDR1 and CDR2 sequences are MNHEY and SMNVEV (reference sequence). V dropped 2 bases and J dropped 0; count of bases not matched to a gene: 13. CDR3: CASSLREGGLVLAKNIQYF. The CDR3 nucleotides read TGTGCCAGCAGTTTAAGGGAAGGGGGCCTTGTTCTAGCCAAAAACATTCAGTACTTC.

The gene calls are TRBV19 and TRBJ1-4, with unresolved D. The length of the CDR3 is 10 residues. Germline loops: CDR1 LNHDA, CDR2 SQIVND (reference sequence). Trimming removed 8 bases at V and 10 bases at J, with 8 bases between. DNA of the CDR3: TGTGCCAGTTATTCAGGAAAACTGTTTTTT. This encodes CASYSGKLFF.

The J gene is TRBJ1-2, the V gene TRBV7-2; 7 bases are a match to TRBD1. V lost 4 bases to trimming and J lost 6 bases; unmatched junction nucleotides: 17. The CDR3 has 17 residues. The germline V gene encodes CDR1 SGHTA and CDR2 FQGNSA. Here the CDR3 DNA reads TGTGCCAGCAGCTCTAACCCACAGGGGAGCCCGCTCCATGGCTACACCTTC. This encodes CASSSNPQGSPLHGYTF.

This clonotype was counted at least ten times. V and J are TRBV2 and TRBJ2-5, with 8 bases that match TRBD1. Trimming cost V 6 bases and J 0 bases; bases outside gene matches: 6. This CDR3 has 15 amino acids. Looked up from germline, CDR1 is SNHLY and CDR2 is FYNNEI. The CDR3 is CASRMTGANQETQYF. CDR3 sequence (DNA): TGTGCCAGCAGGATGACAGGGGCTAACCAAGAGACCCAGTACTTC.

The chain has TRBV20-1 and TRBJ2-1; D is uncertain. The CDR3 loop spans 15 amino acids. Germline values: CDR1 DFQATT, CDR2 SNEGSKA (reference sequence). With 1 base removed from V and 9 bases from J, the gap between germline ends came to 19 bases. In DNA form, the CDR3 reads TGCAGTGCTAGAGGCCAGGACCATAGTGGTAGTGAGCAGTTCTTC. It codes for CSARGQDHSGSEQFF.

This clonotype was counted between two and nine times. The chain combines TRBV6-6 with TRBJ1-3, with unresolved D. V was cut by 6 bases and J by 4 bases, with 16 bases left in between. The germline V gene has CDR1 MNHNY and CDR2 SVGAGI (reference sequence). The CDR3 runs 15 residues. CDR3 in amino acids: CASSPYKGIGNTIYF. Written as DNA, the CDR3 is TGTGCCAGCAGCCCCTACAAAGGGATAGGAAACACCATATATTTT.

In its sample, this clonotype was seen a few times. V gene TRBV4-3 combines with J gene TRBJ2-2; the D gene could be TRBD1 or TRBD2 (5 bases each). The CDR3 is made up of 16 amino acids. Germline lookup yields CDR1 LGHNA and CDR2 YSLEER. V lost 0 bases, J lost 4 bases, and 12 bases lay in between. The CDR3: CASSQDLAGFTGELFF. The DNA of the CDR3 is TGCGCCAGCAGCCAAGATCTAGCAGGGTTCACCGGGGAGCTGTTTTTT.

V is TRBV27 and J is TRBJ2-2; D is ambiguous. Germline V lookup: CDR1 MNHEY, CDR2 SMNVEV (reference sequence). This CDR3 region has 15 residues. Trimming stripped 5 bases from V and 7 bases from J, with 17 bases between. This CDR3 reads CASSTRTPVSGELFF. CDR3 bases: TGTGCCAGCAGTACACGGACCCCGGTCAGCGGGGAGCTGTTTTTT.

The chain combines TRBV12-3 or TRBV12-4 with TRBJ2-1; tentatively, D is TRBD1 or TRBD2 (5 bases each). The CDR3 length is 14 residues. V lost 5 bases, J lost 9 bases, and 17 bases lay in between. CDR3 in amino acids: CASSPGTPEREQFF. CDR3 DNA: TGTGCCAGCAGTCCCGGGACGCCCGAACGTGAGCAGTTCTTC.

This chain links TRBV6-1 with TRBJ2-2; 10 nucleotides agree with TRBD2. Germline trimming cut 7 bases from V and 7 bases from J; bases unmatched to any gene: 18. CDR3 length: 18 residues. Germline loops: CDR1 MNHNS, CDR2 SASEGT. CDR3 amino acids: CASTPSQRGGYKGGELFF. The CDR3 bases are TGTGCCAGCACCCCCTCACAGCGGGGGGGCTATAAGGGCGGGGAGCTGTTTTTT.

In this sample, this clonotype turned up many times. The genes are TRBV6-1 and TRBJ2-2; possible D gene TRBD1, 6 bases. V lost 2 bases and J 4 bases, leaving 23 bases between the germline ends. The CDR3 sequence is 19 residues long. The germline V gene encodes CDR1 MNHNS and CDR2 SASEGT. CDR3: CASSEYQGPLVVGTGELFF. CDR3 sequence (DNA): TGTGCCAGCAGTGAATATCAGGGGCCCTTGGTTGTTGGCACCGGGGAGCTGTTTTTT.

The genes are TRBV14 and TRBJ1-1, with D possibly TRBD1 on 5 matching bases. Germline V gives CDR1 SGHDN, CDR2 FVKESK. The CDR3 has 14 residues. Trimming left V 0 bases short and J 6 bases short, with 11 bases between. The CDR3 is CASSQEGALPEAFF. The CDR3 nucleotides are TGTGCCAGCAGCCAAGAAGGGGCCCTTCCTGAAGCTTTCTTT.